Listed here are 19 T cell receptor beta chains from one sample, sequenced in a study of CD8+ T cells in alopecia areata. Investigators isolated RNA and reverse transcribed it into cDNA to act as the sequencing template. Assay used: immunoSEQ multiplex PCR; TCRdb lists only in-frame clones, some missing. The sample contains 150,000 to 250,000 clones, roughly 60% of which appear only once. Sample treatment: oral pan-JAK inhibitor, 5-10 mg twice daily. The specimen comprised CD4+ T cells sorted from blood, sampled at week 24, from a patient treated with tofacitinib. The receptor source for this set is a human donor with alopecia areata.

The chain is built from TRBV30 and TRBJ2-1; D might be TRBD2 (6 bases). The CDR3 extends over 15 amino acids. CDR1 is GTSNPN, CDR2 SVGIG, per germline (reference sequence). The V gene lost 7 bases and the J gene lost 9 bases, with 25 bases spanning the gap. The CDR3, as DNA: TGTGCCTCCCCGACCCGACTAGGAGAATCGGCTGAGCAGTTCTTC. It encodes CASPTRLGESAEQFF.

V and J are TRBV28 and TRBJ1-2, with D possibly TRBD1 on 6 matching bases. The CDR3 consists of 12 residues. Germline V gene lookup returns CDR1 MDHEN and CDR2 SYDVKM. Trimming cost V 5 bases and J 9 bases, with 13 bases left between them. CDR3 bases: TGTGCCAGCAGTATCACCAGGGGTAGCTACACCTTC. This codes for CASSITRGSYTF.

The chain links TRBV14 to TRBJ2-5; D not certain. The CDR3 is 15 residues long. The germline V gene has CDR1 SGHDN and CDR2 FVKESK. V lost 0 bases and J lost 2, with 10 bases in between. The CDR3 reads CASSQEMVRQETQYF. The CDR3, as DNA: TGTGCCAGCAGCCAAGAGATGGTTAGACAAGAGACCCAGTACTTC.

The chain employs TRBV29-1 and TRBJ1-2; tentatively, D is TRBD1 (5 bases). The CDR3 has 13 residues. Germline V gene lookup returns CDR1 SQVTM and CDR2 ANQGSEA. The V end lost 7 bases, the J end lost 3 bases, and 15 bases lay between the germline ends. The CDR3 loop reads CSDRGGSYYGYTF. In DNA, the CDR3 is TGCAGCGACCGCGGGGGGTCTTACTATGGCTACACCTTC.

The chain is built from TRBV7-9 and TRBJ1-2; TRBD1 matches 10 bases. The CDR3 totals 15 residues. Germline-derived CDR1 and CDR2 are SEHNR and FQNEAQ (reference sequence). J was trimmed by 7 bases and V by 2 bases; bases with no gene match: 7. CDR3 sequence reads: CASSLPTGGASGYTF. CDR3 in DNA: TGTGCCAGCAGCTTACCGACAGGGGGCGCGAGTGGCTACACCTTC.

V usage is TRBV4-2 and J usage is TRBJ2-2, with D uncertain. CDR1 LGHNA and CDR2 YNFKEQ come from the germline V gene. CDR3 length equals 17 residues. V was trimmed by 0 bases and J by 0 bases, leaving 11 bases between them. CDR3 region: CASSQDSPNSNTGELFF. The CDR3 DNA is TGTGCCAGCAGCCAAGATTCTCCGAATTCGAACACCGGGGAGCTGTTTTTT.

This clone was observed a few times. The chain employs TRBV2 and TRBJ1-5; D is uncertain. Germline CDR1 and CDR2: SNHLY and FYNNEI. CDR3 size: 18 residues. The V end lost 2 bases, the J end lost 0 bases, and 17 bases lay between the germline ends. The CDR3 DNA reads TGTGCCAGCAGTGAACCTTTGGCTCAGTCTTATAGCAATCAGCCCCAGCATTTT. Translated: CASSEPLAQSYSNQPQHF.

The V gene is TRBV5-1, the J gene TRBJ1-1, with D hard to call. V lost 1 base, J lost 1 base, and 8 bases lay in between. CDR1 is SGHRS and CDR2 is YFSETQ in the germline V gene. The CDR3 covers 14 residues. CDR3 sequence (DNA): TGCGCCAGCAGCTTGACCGTACGGAACACTGAAGCTTTCTTT. This translates into CASSLTVRNTEAFF.

V is TRBV11-2 and J is TRBJ1-2; 8 bases are shared with TRBD1. This CDR3 has 14 residues. Trimming at V came to 5 bases and at J to 3 bases, leaving 5 bases not matched to a gene. CDR1 SGHAT and CDR2 FQNNGV come from the germline V gene. The CDR3 here is CASSPMTGDYGYTF. The CDR3 DNA follows: TGTGCCAGCAGCCCCATGACAGGGGACTATGGCTACACCTTC. The complete variable domain, with remaining parts taken from reference TRBV11-2 and TRBJ1-2, reads EAGVAQSPRYKIIEKRQSVAFWCNPISGHATLYWYQQILGQGPKLLIQFQNNGVVDDSQLPKDRFSAERLKGVDSTLKIQPAKLEDSAVYLCASSPMTGDYGYTFGSGTRLTVV.

The chain combines TRBV7-8 with TRBJ2-3; 7 nucleotides match TRBD2. V was pared by 6 bases and J by 2 bases, with 8 bases of the junction left unmatched. This CDR3 has 15 residues. CDR1 and CDR2 (germline): SGHVS, FQNEAQ. CDR3 in amino acids: CASRSMGTTTDTQYF. The DNA for the CDR3 is TGTGCCAGCAGGTCGATGGGGACTACCACAGATACGCAGTATTTT.

This clone came up a few times. CDR3 loop: CASSLSTSGSSTDTQYF. The CDR3 coding sequence is TGTGCCAGCAGCTTATCGACTAGCGGCTCCAGCACAGATACGCAGTATTTT. The V gene is TRBV7-2, the J gene TRBJ2-3; 9 bases are a match to TRBD2. Per the germline V gene, CDR1 is SGHTA and CDR2 is FQGNSA. This CDR3 has 17 residues. With 2 bases clipped from V and 0 bases from J, the junction kept 6 bases outside the gene matches.

The V and J genes are TRBV5-1 and TRBJ2-3; 11 bases are a match to TRBD1. The CDR3 contains 16 residues. CDR1 and CDR2 from the germline V gene are SGHRS and YFSETQ. Germline trimming cut 5 bases from V and 6 bases from J; bases unmatched to any gene: 11. CDR3: CASSFPGQGASDTQYF. Here the CDR3 DNA reads TGCGCCAGCAGTTTCCCCGGACAGGGGGCATCGGATACGCAGTATTTT.

V gene TRBV29-1 combines with J gene TRBJ1-6; 7 nucleotides line up with TRBD1. This CDR3 region has 16 residues. V shed 6 bases and J 6 bases; nucleotides not matched to a gene: 14. CDR1 SQVTM and CDR2 ANQGSEA come from the germline V gene. CDR3 in DNA: TGCAGCGTCGTGGGAGACAGGGTCGAAAGTAATTCACCCCTCCACTTT. Translation: CSVVGDRVESNSPLHF.

The J gene is TRBJ2-7, the V gene TRBV5-1; the match to TRBD1 covers 8 bases. The CDR3 runs 15 residues. Germline V gives CDR1 SGHRS, CDR2 YFSETQ. The V gene end was trimmed by 0 bases and the J gene end by 4 bases; junction bases not matched to a gene: 6. This CDR3 is CASSLVAGGIYEQYF. In nucleotides, the CDR3 is TGCGCCAGCAGCTTGGTGGCAGGGGGCATATACGAGCAGTACTTC.

The V and J genes are TRBV29-1 and TRBJ1-1, with TRBD1 as a possible D gene (6 bases). The V gene's germline CDR1 is SQVTM and CDR2 ANQGSEA. Trimming removed 5 bases at V and 5 bases at J, with 15 bases between. The CDR3 covers 13 residues. The chain's CDR3 is CSVHGGLVTEAFF. The DNA for the CDR3 is TGCAGCGTTCATGGGGGGCTGGTGACTGAAGCTTTCTTT.

This clone was detected only a few times. The chain links TRBV10-3 to TRBJ2-1; D uncertain. The CDR3 totals 14 residues. Germline values: CDR1 ENHRY, CDR2 SYGVKD. The V and J ends lost 3 bases and 5 bases respectively, with 11 bases between them. CDR3 DNA: TGTGCCATCAGTGATGAGGCTACCCACAATGAGCAGTTCTTC. This gives the protein CAISDEATHNEQFF.

The genes are TRBV5-6 and TRBJ1-5, with D hard to call. Per germline, CDR1 SGHDT and CDR2 YYEEEE. Trimming took 2 bases from V and 4 from J, leaving 10 bases between them. The CDR3 sequence is 14 residues long. The chain's CDR3 is CASSFSGGNQPQHF. CDR3 nucleotide sequence: TGTGCCAGCAGCTTCTCGGGAGGAAATCAGCCCCAGCATTTT.

The rearrangement uses TRBV7-2 and TRBJ2-3; D ambiguous. The ends were cut back, 2 bases at V and 2 bases at J, with 8 bases in the middle. Per germline, CDR1 SGHTA and CDR2 FQGNSA. CDR3 length: 14 residues. CDR3 DNA: TGTGCCAGCAGCTTACAGCGAAACACAGATACGCAGTATTTT. This translates into CASSLQRNTDTQYF.

The chain combines TRBV28 with TRBJ1-5; D is undetermined. The germline V gene encodes CDR1 MDHEN and CDR2 SYDVKM. Trimming stripped 3 bases from V and 6 bases from J, with 6 bases between. The CDR3 runs 12 residues. CDR3 sequence: CASSLNTQPQHF. The CDR3 nucleotides are TGTGCCAGCAGTTTGAACACTCAGCCCCAGCATTTT.